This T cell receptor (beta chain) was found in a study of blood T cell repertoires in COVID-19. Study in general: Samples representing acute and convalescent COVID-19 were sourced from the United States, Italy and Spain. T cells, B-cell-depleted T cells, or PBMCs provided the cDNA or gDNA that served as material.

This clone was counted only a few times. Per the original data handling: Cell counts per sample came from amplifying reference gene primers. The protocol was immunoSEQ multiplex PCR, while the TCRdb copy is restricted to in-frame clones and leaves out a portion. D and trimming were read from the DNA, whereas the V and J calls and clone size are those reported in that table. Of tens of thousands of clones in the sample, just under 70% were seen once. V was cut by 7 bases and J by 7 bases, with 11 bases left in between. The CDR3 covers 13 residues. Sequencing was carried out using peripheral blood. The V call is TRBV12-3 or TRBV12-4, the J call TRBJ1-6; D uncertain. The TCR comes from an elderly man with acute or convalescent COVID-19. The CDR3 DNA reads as TGTGCCAGCACCCGGAGCGAGAATTCACCCCTCCACTTT. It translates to CASTRSENSPLHF.